This T cell receptor beta chain was captured by sequencing in a study of PD-1 blockade in classical Hodgkin lymphoma. Study-wide points: When set against healthy donors, newly diagnosed patients were reported to show lower baseline TCR diversity.

Time point noted: cycle 4 day 1 (C4D1), after less than 7 weeks of nivolumab. Each and every patient relapsed after autologous stem cell transplantation, and patients got differing brentuximab vedotin exposure. Complete response, partial response or progressive disease was each patient's best response. The CDR3 totals 14 residues. Germline lookup yields CDR1 LGHNA and CDR2 YSLEER. Between the trimmed V and J ends, which lost 0 bases and 7 bases, there was a span of 10 bases. Comments on this clone: Its target is not known.

This table comes from immunoSEQ multiplex PCR, and its TCRdb copy is limited to in-frame clones, with some not included. The sample comprises tens of thousands of clones, just under 80% of which are singletons, and over 8% rests with the top ten. This clonotype originated in a human donor with classical Hodgkin lymphoma. The sequenced sample was peripheral blood mononuclear cells (PBMCs), obtained before the fourth cycle of nivolumab. This chain joins TRBV4-3 and TRBJ1-5, with no clear D. CDR3 in DNA: TGCGCCAGCAGCCAAGATACAAGTTGGCAGCCCCAGCATTTT. It specifies CASSQDTSWQPQHF.